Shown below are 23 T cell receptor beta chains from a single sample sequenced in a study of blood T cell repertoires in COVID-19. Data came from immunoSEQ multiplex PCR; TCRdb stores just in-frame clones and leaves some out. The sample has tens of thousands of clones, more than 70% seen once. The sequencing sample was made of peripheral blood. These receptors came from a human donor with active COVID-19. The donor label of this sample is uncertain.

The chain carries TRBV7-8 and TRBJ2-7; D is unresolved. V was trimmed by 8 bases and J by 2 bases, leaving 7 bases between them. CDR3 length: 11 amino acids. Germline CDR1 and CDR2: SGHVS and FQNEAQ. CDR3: CASGPTYEQYF. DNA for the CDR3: TGTGCCAGCGGGCCGACCTACGAGCAGTACTTC. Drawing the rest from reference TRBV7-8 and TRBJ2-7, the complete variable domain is GAGVSQSPRYKVAKRGQDVALRCDPISGHVSLFWYQQALGQGPEFLTYFQNEAQLDKSGLPSDRFFAERPEGSVSTLKIQRTQQEDSAVYLCASGPTYEQYFGPGTRLTVT.

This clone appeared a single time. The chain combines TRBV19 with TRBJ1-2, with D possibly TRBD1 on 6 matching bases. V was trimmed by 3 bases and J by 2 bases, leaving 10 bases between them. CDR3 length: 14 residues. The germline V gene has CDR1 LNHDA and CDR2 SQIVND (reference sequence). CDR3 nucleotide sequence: TGTGCCAGTAGTATGCAGGGGCCCAACTATGGCTACACCTTC. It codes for CASSMQGPNYGYTF. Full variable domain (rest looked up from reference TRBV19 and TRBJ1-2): DGGITQSPKYLFRKEGQNVTLSCEQNLNHDAMYWYRQDPGQGLRLIYYSQIVNDFQKGDIAEGYSVSREKKESFPLTVTSAQKNPTAFYLCASSMQGPNYGYTFGSGTRLTVV.

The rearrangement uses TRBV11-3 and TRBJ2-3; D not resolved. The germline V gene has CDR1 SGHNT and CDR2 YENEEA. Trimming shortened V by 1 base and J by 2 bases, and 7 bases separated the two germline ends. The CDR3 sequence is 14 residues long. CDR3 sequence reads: CASSLGHLTDTQYF. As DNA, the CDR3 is TGTGCCAGCAGCTTAGGACACCTCACAGATACGCAGTATTTT. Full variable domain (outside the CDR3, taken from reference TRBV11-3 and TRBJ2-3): EAGVVQSPRYKIIEKKQPVAFWCNPISGHNTLYWYLQNLGQGPELLIRYENEEAVDDSQLPKDRFSAERLKGVDSTLKIQPAELGDSAVYLCASSLGHLTDTQYFGPGTRLTVL.

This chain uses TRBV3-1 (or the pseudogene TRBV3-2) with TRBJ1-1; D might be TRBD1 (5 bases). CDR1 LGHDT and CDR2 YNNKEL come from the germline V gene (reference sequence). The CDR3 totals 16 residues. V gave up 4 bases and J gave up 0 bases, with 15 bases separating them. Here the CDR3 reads CASSPVLGHLNTEAFF. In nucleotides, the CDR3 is TGTGCCAGCAGCCCCGTCCTTGGACACTTGAACACTGAAGCTTTCTTT.

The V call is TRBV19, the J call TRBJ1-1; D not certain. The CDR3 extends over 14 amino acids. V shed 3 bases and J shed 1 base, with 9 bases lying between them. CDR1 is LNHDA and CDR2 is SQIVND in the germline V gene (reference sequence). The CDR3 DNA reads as TGTGCCAGTAGTATGGAGGGTGGGAACACTGAAGCTTTCTTT. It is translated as CASSMEGGNTEAFF.

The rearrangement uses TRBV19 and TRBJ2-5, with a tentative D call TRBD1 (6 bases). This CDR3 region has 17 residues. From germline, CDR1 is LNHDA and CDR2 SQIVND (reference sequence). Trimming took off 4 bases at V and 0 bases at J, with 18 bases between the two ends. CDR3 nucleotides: TGTGCCAGTAGTAATGGACAGCCGGCTGTGTACCAAGAGACCCAGTACTTC. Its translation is CASSNGQPAVYQETQYF. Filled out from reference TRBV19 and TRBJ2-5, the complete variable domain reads DGGITQSPKYLFRKEGQNVTLSCEQNLNHDAMYWYRQDPGQGLRLIYYSQIVNDFQKGDIAEGYSVSREKKESFPLTVTSAQKNPTAFYLCASSNGQPAVYQETQYFGPGTRLLVL.

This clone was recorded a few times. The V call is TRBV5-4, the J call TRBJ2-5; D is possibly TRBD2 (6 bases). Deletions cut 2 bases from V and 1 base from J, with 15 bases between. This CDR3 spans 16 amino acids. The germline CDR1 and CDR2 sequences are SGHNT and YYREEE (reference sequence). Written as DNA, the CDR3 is TGTGCCAGCAGCTTTGGTAGCGGAGCTATCCAAGAGACCCAGTACTTC. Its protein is CASSFGSGAIQETQYF.

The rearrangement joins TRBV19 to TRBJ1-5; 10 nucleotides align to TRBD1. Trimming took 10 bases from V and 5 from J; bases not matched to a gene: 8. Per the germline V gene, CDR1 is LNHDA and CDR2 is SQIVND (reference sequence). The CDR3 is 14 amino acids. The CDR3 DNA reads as TGTGCCACCGGACAGGGGGTACGATATCAGCCCCAGCATTTT. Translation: CATGQGVRYQPQHF.

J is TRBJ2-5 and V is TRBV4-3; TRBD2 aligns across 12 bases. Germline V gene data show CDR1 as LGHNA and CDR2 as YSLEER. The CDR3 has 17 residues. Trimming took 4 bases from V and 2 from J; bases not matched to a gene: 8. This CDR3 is CASSLQIGTSGQETQYF. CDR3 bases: TGCGCCAGCAGCCTCCAAATAGGGACTAGCGGGCAAGAGACCCAGTACTTC.

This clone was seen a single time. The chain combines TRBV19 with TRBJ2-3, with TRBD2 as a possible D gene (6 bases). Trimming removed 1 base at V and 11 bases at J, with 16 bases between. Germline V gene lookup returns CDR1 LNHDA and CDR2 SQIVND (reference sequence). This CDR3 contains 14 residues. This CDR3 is CASSIGAGLAMQYF. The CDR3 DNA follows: TGTGCCAGTAGTATAGGCGCGGGGCTCGCTATGCAGTATTTT.

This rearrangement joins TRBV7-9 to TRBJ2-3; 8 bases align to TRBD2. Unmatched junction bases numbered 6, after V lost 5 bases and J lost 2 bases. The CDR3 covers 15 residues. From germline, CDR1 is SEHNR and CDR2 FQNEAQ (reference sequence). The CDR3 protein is CASSRSGGITDTQYF. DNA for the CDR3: TGTGCCAGCAGCCGGAGCGGGGGAATCACAGATACGCAGTATTTT.

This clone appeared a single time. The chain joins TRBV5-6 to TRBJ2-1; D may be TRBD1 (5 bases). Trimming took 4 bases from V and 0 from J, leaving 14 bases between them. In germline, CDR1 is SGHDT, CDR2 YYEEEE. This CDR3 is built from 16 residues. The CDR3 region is CASSPLGRGSYNEQFF. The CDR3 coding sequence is TGTGCCAGCAGCCCCCTCGGTAGGGGCTCCTACAATGAGCAGTTCTTC.

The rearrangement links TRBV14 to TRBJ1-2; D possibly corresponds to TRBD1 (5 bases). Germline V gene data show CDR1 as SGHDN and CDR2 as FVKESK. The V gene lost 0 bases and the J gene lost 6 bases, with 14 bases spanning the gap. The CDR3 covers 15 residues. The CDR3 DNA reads TGTGCCAGCAGCCAAGATACCCGGGGGTGGAATGGCTACACCTTC. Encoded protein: CASSQDTRGWNGYTF.

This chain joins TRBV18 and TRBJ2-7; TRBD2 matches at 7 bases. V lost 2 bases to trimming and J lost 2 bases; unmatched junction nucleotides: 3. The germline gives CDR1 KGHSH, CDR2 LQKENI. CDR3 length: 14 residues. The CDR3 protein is CASSPSGGTYEQYF. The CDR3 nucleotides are TGTGCCAGCTCACCATCCGGGGGGACCTACGAGCAGTACTTC.

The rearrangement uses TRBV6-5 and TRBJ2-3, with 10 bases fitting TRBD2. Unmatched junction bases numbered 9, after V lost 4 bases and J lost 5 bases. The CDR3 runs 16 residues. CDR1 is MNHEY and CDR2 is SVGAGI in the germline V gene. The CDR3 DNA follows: TGTGCCAGCAGTTTTTCCCATAGCGGGGGGCAAGATACGCAGTATTTT. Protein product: CASSFSHSGGQDTQYF.

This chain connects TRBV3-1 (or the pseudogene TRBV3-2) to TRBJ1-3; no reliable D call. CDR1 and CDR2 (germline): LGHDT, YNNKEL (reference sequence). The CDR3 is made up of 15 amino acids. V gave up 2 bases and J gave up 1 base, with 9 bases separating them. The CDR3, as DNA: TGTGCCAGCAGCCAATTTCTTGAGTCTGGAAACACCATATATTTT. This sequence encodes CASSQFLESGNTIYF.

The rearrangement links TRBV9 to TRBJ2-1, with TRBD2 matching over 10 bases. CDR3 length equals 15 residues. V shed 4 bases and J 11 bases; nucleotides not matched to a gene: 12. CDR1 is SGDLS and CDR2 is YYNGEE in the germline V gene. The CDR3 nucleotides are TGTGCCAGCAGCTCGAATCTAGCGGGGGCGGGGCAGCAGTTCTTC. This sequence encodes CASSSNLAGAGQQFF.

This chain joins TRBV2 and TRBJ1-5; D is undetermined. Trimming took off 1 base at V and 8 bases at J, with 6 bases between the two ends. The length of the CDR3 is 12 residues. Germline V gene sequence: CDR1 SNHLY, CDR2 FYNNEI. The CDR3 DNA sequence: TGTGCCAGCAGTGAAGAGTACAAGCCCCAGCATTTT. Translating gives CASSEEYKPQHF.

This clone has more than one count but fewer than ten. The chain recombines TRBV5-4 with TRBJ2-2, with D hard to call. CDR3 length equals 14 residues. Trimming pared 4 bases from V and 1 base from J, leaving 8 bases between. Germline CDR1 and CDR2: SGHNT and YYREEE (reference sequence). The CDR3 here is CASSAYRNTGELFF. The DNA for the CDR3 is TGTGCCAGCAGCGCATACAGGAACACCGGGGAGCTGTTTTTT.

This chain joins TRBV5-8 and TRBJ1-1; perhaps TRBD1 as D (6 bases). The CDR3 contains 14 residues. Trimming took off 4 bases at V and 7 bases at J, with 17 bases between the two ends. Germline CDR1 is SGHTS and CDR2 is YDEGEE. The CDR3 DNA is TGTGCCAGCAGCCGATATGACAGGAGTTTTGAAGCTTTCTTT. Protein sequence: CASSRYDRSFEAFF.

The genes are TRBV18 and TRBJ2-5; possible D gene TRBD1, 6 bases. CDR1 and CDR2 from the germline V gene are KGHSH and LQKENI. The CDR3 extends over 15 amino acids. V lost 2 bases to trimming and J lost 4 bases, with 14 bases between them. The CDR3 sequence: CASSPMGAQGETQYF. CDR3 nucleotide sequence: TGTGCCAGCTCACCAATGGGGGCGCAGGGAGAGACCCAGTACTTC.

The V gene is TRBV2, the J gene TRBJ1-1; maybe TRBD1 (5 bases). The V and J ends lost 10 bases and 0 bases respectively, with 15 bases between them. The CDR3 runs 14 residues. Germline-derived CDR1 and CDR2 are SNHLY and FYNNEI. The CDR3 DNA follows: TGTGCCACCCAAACCCAGACAGTGAACACTGAAGCTTTCTTT. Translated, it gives CATQTQTVNTEAFF.

The CDR3 region has the DNA TGTGCCAGCAGCCAAGCTCGGGGCGAGCAGTACTTC. This codes for CASSQARGEQYF. This chain links TRBV3-1 (or the pseudogene TRBV3-2) with TRBJ2-7; TRBD2 might be the D (5 bases). The CDR3 loop spans 12 amino acids. Trimming took 1 base from V and 6 from J, leaving 7 bases between them. Germline V gene data show CDR1 as LGHDT and CDR2 as YNNKEL (reference sequence).